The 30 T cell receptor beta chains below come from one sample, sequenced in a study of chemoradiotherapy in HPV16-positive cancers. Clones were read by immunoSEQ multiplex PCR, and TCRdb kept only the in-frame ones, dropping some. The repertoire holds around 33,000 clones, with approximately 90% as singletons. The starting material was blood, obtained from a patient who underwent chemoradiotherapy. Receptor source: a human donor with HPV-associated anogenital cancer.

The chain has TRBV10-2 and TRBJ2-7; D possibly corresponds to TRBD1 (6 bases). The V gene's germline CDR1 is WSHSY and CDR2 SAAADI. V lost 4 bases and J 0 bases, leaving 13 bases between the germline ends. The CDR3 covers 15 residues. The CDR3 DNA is TGCGCCAGCAGTGCAAAAACAGGGAGCTCCTACGAGCAGTACTTC. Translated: CASSAKTGSSYEQYF.

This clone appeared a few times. The CDR3 region has the DNA TGTGCCAGCAGCTTCCAGGGAGGGGAGCAGTACTTC. Translated, it gives CASSFQGGEQYF. The chain links TRBV7-6 to TRBJ2-7; 7 bases fit TRBD2. The germline gives CDR1 SGHVS, CDR2 FNYEAQ. CDR3 length: 12 residues. J was trimmed by 7 bases and V by 3 bases; bases with no gene match: 3. Filled out from reference TRBV7-6 and TRBJ2-7, the complete variable domain reads GAGVSQSPRYKVTKRGQDVALRCDPISGHVSLYWYRQALGQGPEFLTYFNYEAQQDKSGLPNDRFSAERPEGSISTLTIQRTEQRDSAMYRCASSFQGGEQYFGPGTRLTVT.

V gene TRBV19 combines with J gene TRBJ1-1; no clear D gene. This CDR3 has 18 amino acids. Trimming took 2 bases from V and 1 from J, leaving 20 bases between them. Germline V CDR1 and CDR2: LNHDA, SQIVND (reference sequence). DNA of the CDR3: TGTGCCAGTAGTATAACCCTCCCCGCCGCAGGTCCGAACACTGAAGCTTTCTTT. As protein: CASSITLPAAGPNTEAFF. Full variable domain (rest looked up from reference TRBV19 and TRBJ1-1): DGGITQSPKYLFRKEGQNVTLSCEQNLNHDAMYWYRQDPGQGLRLIYYSQIVNDFQKGDIAEGYSVSREKKESFPLTVTSAQKNPTAFYLCASSITLPAAGPNTEAFFGQGTRLTVV.

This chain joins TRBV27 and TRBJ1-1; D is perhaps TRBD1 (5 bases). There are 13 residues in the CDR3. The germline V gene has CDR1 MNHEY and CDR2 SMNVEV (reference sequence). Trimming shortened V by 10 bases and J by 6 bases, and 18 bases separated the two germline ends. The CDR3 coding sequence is TGTGCCACCTCAATCCGGGGCTTATCTGAAGCTTTCTTT. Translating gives CATSIRGLSEAFF.

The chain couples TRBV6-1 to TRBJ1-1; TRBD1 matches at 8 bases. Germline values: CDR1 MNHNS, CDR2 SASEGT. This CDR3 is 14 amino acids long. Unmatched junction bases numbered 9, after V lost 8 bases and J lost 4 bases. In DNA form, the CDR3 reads TGTGCCAGCCGGACAGGGTTTGAGGGCACTGAAGCTTTCTTT. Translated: CASRTGFEGTEAFF.

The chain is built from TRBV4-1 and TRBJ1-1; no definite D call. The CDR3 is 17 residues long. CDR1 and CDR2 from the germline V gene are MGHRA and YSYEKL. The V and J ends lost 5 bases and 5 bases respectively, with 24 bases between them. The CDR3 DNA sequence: TGCGCCAGCAGCGAAGCGGCCCGTTTTGACCCGAATACTGAAGCTTTCTTT. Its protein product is CASSEAARFDPNTEAFF.

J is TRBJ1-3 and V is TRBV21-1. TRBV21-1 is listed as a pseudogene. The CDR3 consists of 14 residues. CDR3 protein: CARIAGRSGNTIYF. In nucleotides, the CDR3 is TGTGCCAGGATCGCGGGGCGCTCTGGAAACACCATATATTTT.

CDR3 loop: CASSIDPQGTEAFF. CDR3 DNA: TGTGCCAGCAGTATAGACCCCCAGGGGACTGAAGCTTTCTTT. V gene TRBV5-6 combines with J gene TRBJ1-1; D may be TRBD1 (6 bases). The CDR3 extends over 14 amino acids. The germline V gene has CDR1 SGHDT and CDR2 YYEEEE. Trimming removed 5 bases at V and 5 bases at J, with 16 bases between.

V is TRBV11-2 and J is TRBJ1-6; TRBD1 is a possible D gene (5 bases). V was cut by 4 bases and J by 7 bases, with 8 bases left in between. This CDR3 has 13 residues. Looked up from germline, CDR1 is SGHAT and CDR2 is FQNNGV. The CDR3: CASSSGVNSPLHF. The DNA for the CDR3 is TGTGCCAGCAGCTCGGGGGTAAATTCACCCCTCCACTTT.

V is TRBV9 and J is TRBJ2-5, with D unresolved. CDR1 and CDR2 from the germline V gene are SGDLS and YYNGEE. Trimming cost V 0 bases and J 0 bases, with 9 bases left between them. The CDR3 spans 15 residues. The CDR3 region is CASSVDRGYQETQYF. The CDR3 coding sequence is TGTGCCAGCAGCGTAGACCGAGGATACCAAGAGACCCAGTACTTC. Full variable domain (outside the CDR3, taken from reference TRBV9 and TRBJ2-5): DSGVTQTPKHLITATGQRVTLRCSPRSGDLSVYWYQQSLDQGLQFLIQYYNGEERAKGNILERFSAQQFPDLHSELNLSSLELGDSALYFCASSVDRGYQETQYFGPGTRLLVL.

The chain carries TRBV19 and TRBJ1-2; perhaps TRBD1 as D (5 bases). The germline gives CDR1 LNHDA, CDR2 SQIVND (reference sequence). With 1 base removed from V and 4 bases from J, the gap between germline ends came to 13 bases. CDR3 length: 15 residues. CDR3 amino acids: CASSIVTGDFYGYTF. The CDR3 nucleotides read TGTGCCAGTAGTATAGTAACGGGGGACTTCTATGGCTACACCTTC.

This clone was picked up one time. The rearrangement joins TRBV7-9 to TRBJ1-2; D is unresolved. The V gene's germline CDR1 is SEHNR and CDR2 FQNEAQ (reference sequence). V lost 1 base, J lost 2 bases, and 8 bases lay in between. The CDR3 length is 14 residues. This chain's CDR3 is CASSLGAANYGYTF. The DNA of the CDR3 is TGTGCCAGCAGCTTAGGGGCTGCAAACTATGGCTACACCTTC.

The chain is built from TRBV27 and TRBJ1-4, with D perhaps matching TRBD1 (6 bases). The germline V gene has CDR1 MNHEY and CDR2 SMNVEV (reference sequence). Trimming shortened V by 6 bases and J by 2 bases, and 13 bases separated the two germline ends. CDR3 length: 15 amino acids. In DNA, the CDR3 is TGTGCCAGCAGACCTACAGGGTTGACTAATGAAAAACTGTTTTTT. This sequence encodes CASRPTGLTNEKLFF.

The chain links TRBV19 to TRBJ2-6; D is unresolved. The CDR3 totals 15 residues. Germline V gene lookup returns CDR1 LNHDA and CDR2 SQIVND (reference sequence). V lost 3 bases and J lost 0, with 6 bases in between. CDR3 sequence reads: CASSIPYSGANVLTF. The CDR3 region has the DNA TGTGCCAGTAGTATCCCCTACTCTGGGGCCAACGTCCTGACTTTC.

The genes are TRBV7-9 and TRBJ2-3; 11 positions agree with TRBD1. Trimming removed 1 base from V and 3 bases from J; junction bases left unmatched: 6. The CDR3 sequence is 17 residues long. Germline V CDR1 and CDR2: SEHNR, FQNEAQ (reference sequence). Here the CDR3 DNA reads TGTGCCAGCAGCTTAGGCCCCGGGACAGGGGGAACAGATACGCAGTATTTT. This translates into CASSLGPGTGGTDTQYF.

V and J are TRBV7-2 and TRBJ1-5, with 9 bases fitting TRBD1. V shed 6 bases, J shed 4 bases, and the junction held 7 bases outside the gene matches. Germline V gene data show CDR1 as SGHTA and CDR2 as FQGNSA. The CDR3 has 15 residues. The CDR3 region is CASSWGQGMNQPQHF. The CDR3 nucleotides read TGTGCCAGCAGTTGGGGACAGGGCATGAATCAGCCCCAGCATTTT.

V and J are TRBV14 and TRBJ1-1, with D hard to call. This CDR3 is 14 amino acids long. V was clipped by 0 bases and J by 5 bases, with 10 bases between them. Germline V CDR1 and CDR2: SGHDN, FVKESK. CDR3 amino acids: CASSQEVARTEAFF. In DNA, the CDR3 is TGTGCCAGCAGCCAAGAGGTGGCACGGACTGAAGCTTTCTTT.

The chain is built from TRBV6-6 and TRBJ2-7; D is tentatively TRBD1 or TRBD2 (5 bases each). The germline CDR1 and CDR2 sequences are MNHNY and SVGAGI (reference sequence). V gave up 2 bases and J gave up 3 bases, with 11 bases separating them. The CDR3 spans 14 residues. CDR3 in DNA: TGTGCCAGCAGTTACCGGGACGACCACTACGAGCAGTACTTC. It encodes CASSYRDDHYEQYF.

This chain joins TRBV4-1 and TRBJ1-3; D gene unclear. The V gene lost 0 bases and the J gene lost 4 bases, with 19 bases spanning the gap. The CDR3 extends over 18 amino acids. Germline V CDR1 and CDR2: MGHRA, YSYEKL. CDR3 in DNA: TGCGCCAGCAGCCAAGATGACCCAGCCCTCCTCCGAGGAAACACCATATATTTT. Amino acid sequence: CASSQDDPALLRGNTIYF.

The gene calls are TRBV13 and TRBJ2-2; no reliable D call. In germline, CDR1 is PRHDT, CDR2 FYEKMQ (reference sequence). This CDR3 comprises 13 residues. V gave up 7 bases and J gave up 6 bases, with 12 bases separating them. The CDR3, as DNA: TGTGCCAGCACCAGGTGGGCGTCCGGGGAGCTGTTTTTT. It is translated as CASTRWASGELFF.

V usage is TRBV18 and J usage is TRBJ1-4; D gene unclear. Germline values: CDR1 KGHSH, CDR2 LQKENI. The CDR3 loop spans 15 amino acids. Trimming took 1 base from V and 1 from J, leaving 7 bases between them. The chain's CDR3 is CASSPQGGTNEKLFF. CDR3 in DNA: TGTGCCAGCTCACCACAGGGCGGAACTAATGAAAAACTGTTTTTT.

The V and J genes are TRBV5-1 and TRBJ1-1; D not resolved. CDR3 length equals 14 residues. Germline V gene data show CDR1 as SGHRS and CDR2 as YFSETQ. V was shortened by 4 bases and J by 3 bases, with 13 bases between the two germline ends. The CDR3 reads CASSPGYPDTEAFF. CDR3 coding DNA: TGCGCCAGCAGCCCCGGGTACCCCGACACTGAAGCTTTCTTT.

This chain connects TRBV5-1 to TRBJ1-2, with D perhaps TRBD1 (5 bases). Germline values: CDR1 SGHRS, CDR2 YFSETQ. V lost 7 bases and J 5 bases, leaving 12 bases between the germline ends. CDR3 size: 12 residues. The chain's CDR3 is CASRPPGYGYTF. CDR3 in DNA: TGCGCCAGCCGTCCCCCAGGGTATGGCTACACCTTC.

CDR3: CASSLNGGVNQPQHF. The CDR3 region has the DNA TGTGCCAGCAGTTTAAACGGAGGGGTGAATCAGCCCCAGCATTTT. The J gene is TRBJ1-5, the V gene TRBV27, with D perhaps matching TRBD1 (5 bases). Germline CDR1 and CDR2: MNHEY and SMNVEV (reference sequence). CDR3 length equals 15 residues. The V and J ends lost 2 bases and 4 bases respectively, with 12 bases between them.

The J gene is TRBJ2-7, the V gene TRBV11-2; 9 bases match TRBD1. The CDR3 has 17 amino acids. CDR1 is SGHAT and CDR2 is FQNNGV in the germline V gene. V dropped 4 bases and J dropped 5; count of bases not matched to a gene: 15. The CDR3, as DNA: TGTGCCAGCAGCTCCCTGCAATCCGGGACAGGGTGGCACGAGCAGTACTTC. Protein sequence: CASSSLQSGTGWHEQYF.

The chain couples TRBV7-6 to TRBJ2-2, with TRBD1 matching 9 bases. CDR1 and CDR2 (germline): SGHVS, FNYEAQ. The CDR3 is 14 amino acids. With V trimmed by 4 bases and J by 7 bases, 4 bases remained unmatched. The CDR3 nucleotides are TGTGCCAGCAGCTATACAGGGGGCGACGGGGAGCTGTTTTTT. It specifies CASSYTGGDGELFF. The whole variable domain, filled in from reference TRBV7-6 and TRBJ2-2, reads GAGVSQSPRYKVTKRGQDVALRCDPISGHVSLYWYRQALGQGPEFLTYFNYEAQQDKSGLPNDRFSAERPEGSISTLTIQRTEQRDSAMYRCASSYTGGDGELFFGEGSRLTVL.

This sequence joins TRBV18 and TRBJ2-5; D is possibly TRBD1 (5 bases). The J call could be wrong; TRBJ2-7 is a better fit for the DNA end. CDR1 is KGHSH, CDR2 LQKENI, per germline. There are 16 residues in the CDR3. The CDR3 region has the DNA TGTGCCAGCTCACTCCCCCCAGGGATAGGGTCCTACGAGCAGTACTTC. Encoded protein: CASSLPPGIGSYEQYF.

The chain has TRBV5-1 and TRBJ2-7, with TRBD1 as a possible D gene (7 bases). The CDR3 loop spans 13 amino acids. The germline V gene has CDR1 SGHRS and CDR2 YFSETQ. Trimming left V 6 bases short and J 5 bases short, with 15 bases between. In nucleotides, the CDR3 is TGCGCCAGCACCAGGGGGGATGTTAACGAGCAGTACTTC. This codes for CASTRGDVNEQYF.

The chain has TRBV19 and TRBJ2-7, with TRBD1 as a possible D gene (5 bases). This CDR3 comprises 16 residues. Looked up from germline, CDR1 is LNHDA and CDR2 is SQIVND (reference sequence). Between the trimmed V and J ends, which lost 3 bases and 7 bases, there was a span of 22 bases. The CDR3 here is CASSIQVRAAFGEQYF. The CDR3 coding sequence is TGTGCCAGTAGTATCCAGGTCAGGGCCGCCTTTGGGGAGCAGTACTTC.

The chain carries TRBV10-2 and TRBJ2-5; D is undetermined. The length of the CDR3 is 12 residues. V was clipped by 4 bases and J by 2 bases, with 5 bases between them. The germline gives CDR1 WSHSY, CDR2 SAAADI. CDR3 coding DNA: TGCGCCAGCAGTGCGATACAAGAGACCCAGTACTTC. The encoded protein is CASSAIQETQYF.